Below are 28 T cell receptor beta chains sequenced from a single sample in a study of cytomegalovirus exposure and HLA in healthy donors. The PCR was carried out with 60 Vbeta primers and 13 Jbeta primers. Assay: immunoSEQ multiplex PCR; the TCRdb copy retains only in-frame clones and omits some. The table has about 140,000 clones, 66% seen once. The source material was PBMCs. These receptors were obtained from a human donor in good health.

This clone was detected only a few times. V gene TRBV5-6 combines with J gene TRBJ2-7; tentatively, D is TRBD2 (5 bases). The ends were cut back, 2 bases at V and 0 bases at J, with 15 bases in the middle. In germline, CDR1 is SGHDT, CDR2 YYEEEE. This CDR3 region has 16 residues. In DNA, the CDR3 is TGTGCCAGCAGCTTTAATACCGGACTTAGCTCCTACGAGCAGTACTTC. Protein product: CASSFNTGLSSYEQYF.

The chain recombines TRBV19 with TRBJ1-5; 7 nucleotides line up with TRBD1. Germline V gene sequence: CDR1 LNHDA, CDR2 SQIVND (reference sequence). J was trimmed by 6 bases and V by 3 bases; bases with no gene match: 5. This CDR3 is built from 14 residues. The CDR3 region is CASSMEQGTQPQHF. CDR3 bases: TGTGCCAGTAGTATGGAACAGGGGACTCAGCCCCAGCATTTT.

This clone was recorded once. This chain uses TRBV9 with TRBJ2-1, with D possibly matching TRBD2 (6 bases). The length of the CDR3 is 14 residues. Between the trimmed V and J ends, which lost 0 bases and 7 bases, there was a span of 11 bases. Germline CDR1 is SGDLS and CDR2 is YYNGEE. The CDR3 sequence: CASSVAGEKNEQFF. The CDR3 DNA sequence: TGTGCCAGCAGCGTAGCGGGAGAGAAAAATGAGCAGTTCTTC.

V usage is TRBV9 and J usage is TRBJ2-7; D is perhaps TRBD1 (6 bases). CDR3 length: 13 residues. The germline gives CDR1 SGDLS, CDR2 YYNGEE. Trimming removed 7 bases at V and 3 bases at J, with 14 bases between. The CDR3 region is CASRRDTSYEQYF. The CDR3 DNA reads as TGTGCCAGCCGTCGGGACACAAGCTACGAGCAGTACTTC.

The rearrangement joins TRBV6-5 to TRBJ1-2; TRBD1 is a possible D gene (5 bases). The V gene's germline CDR1 is MNHEY and CDR2 SVGAGI. Trimming pared 6 bases from V and 4 bases from J, leaving 15 bases between. This CDR3 region has 14 residues. The CDR3 spells CASRRIGTVYGYTF. In DNA form, the CDR3 reads TGTGCCAGCAGACGTATCGGGACTGTCTATGGCTACACCTTC.

V gene TRBV6-5 combines with J gene TRBJ2-2; TRBD2 agrees at 11 bases. CDR1 and CDR2 (germline): MNHEY, SVGAGI. CDR3 size: 16 residues. V was pared by 4 bases and J by 6 bases, with 7 bases of the junction left unmatched. CDR3 DNA: TGTGCCAGCAGTTCGGGACTAGCGGCTGAGGCCGGGGAGCTGTTTTTT. Protein sequence: CASSSGLAAEAGELFF.

The chain uses TRBV7-9 and TRBJ2-3; TRBD2 aligns across 7 bases. Trimming took 5 bases from V and 3 from J; bases not matched to a gene: 8. The germline CDR1 and CDR2 sequences are SEHNR and FQNEAQ (reference sequence). The CDR3 is made up of 15 amino acids. CDR3 nucleotides: TGTGCCAGCAGCCGCCAGGTCGGGGGGACAGATACGCAGTATTTT. It codes for CASSRQVGGTDTQYF.

The rearrangement uses TRBV7-9 and TRBJ2-4, with 9 nucleotides matching TRBD2. Germline V lookup: CDR1 SEHNR, CDR2 FQNEAQ (reference sequence). The CDR3 contains 18 residues. V was pared by 4 bases and J by 0 bases, with 10 bases of the junction left unmatched. The CDR3 DNA sequence: TGTGCCAGCAGCTCGACTAGCGGAGGCGGGTTAGCCAAAAACATTCAGTACTTC. Protein product: CASSSTSGGGLAKNIQYF.

In this sample, this clone turned up a few times. The chain uses TRBV27 and TRBJ1-3; 9 bases are shared with TRBD1. Germline V gene sequence: CDR1 MNHEY, CDR2 SMNVEV (reference sequence). This CDR3 has 16 residues. Unmatched junction bases numbered 7, after V lost 5 bases and J lost 2 bases. CDR3 region: CASSPGTGGTGNTIYF. The CDR3 nucleotides read TGTGCCAGCAGTCCCGGAACAGGGGGCACTGGAAACACCATATATTTT.

V is TRBV28 and J is TRBJ1-2; 11 nucleotides agree with TRBD1. CDR1 and CDR2 (germline): MDHEN, SYDVKM. This CDR3 region has 14 residues. Trimming took 2 bases from V and 4 from J; bases not matched to a gene: 0. For the CDR3, the DNA is TGTGCCAGCAGTTTAGGGACAGGGGGCTATGGCTACACCTTC. Translation gives CASSLGTGGYGYTF.

The chain couples TRBV11-3 to TRBJ2-7, with D possibly matching TRBD1 (6 bases). Germline CDR1 and CDR2: SGHNT and YENEEA. The CDR3 is made up of 13 amino acids. V lost 5 bases and J lost 3, with 11 bases in between. The chain's CDR3 is CASSRDIYYEQYF. CDR3 sequence (DNA): TGTGCCAGCAGCCGGGACATCTACTACGAGCAGTACTTC.

This chain connects TRBV6-1 to TRBJ2-1, with TRBD2 identical over 10 bases. This CDR3 has 19 amino acids. Trimming took 3 bases from V and 1 from J; bases not matched to a gene: 12. Germline V gene lookup returns CDR1 MNHNS and CDR2 SASEGT. CDR3 residues: CASSDRALAGVRSYNEQFF. DNA of the CDR3: TGTGCCAGCAGTGATAGAGCCCTAGCGGGGGTCCGATCCTACAATGAGCAGTTCTTC.

The rearrangement uses TRBV9 and TRBJ2-1, with a tentative D call TRBD2 (6 bases). This CDR3 is built from 13 residues. Trimming removed 4 bases from V and 6 bases from J, with 11 bases in between. CDR1 is SGDLS and CDR2 is YYNGEE in the germline V gene. In nucleotides, the CDR3 is TGTGCCAGCAGCCCCATGGGGGGCAATGAGCAGTTCTTC. It is translated as CASSPMGGNEQFF.

This clone was found once. The CDR3 bases are TGTGCCACCAGCAGGGATAGGGCAGGGGGCACGGAGACCCAGTACTTC. Translated: CATSRDRAGGTETQYF. The V and J genes are TRBV15 and TRBJ2-5; 8 nucleotides agree with TRBD1. Germline loops: CDR1 LNHNV, CDR2 YYDKDF (reference sequence). After removal of 3 bases from V and 5 bases from J, the junction contained 11 bases not matched to a gene. The CDR3 runs to 16 residues.

The chain recombines TRBV28 with TRBJ2-5, with D perhaps TRBD1 (5 bases). There are 13 residues in the CDR3. Trimming took 6 bases from V and 5 from J, leaving 13 bases between them. Germline V gives CDR1 MDHEN, CDR2 SYDVKM. The CDR3 sequence: CASRKTVGETQYF. The CDR3 region has the DNA TGTGCCAGCAGGAAGACAGTGGGGGAGACCCAGTACTTC.

The CDR3 loop reads CASSPTLTSHRGWQYF. The CDR3, as DNA: TGTGCCAGCAGTCCCACCCTCACGAGCCACAGGGGCTGGCAGTACTTC. The chain uses TRBV28 and TRBJ2-7; the match to TRBD1 covers 7 bases. The CDR3 sequence is 16 residues long. Per the germline V gene, CDR1 is MDHEN and CDR2 is SYDVKM. Trimming removed 5 bases from V and 9 bases from J; junction bases left unmatched: 19. Variable domain in full (rest from reference TRBV28 and TRBJ2-7): DVKVTQSSRYLVKRTGEKVFLECVQDMDHENMFWYRQDPGLGLRLIYFSYDVKMKEKGDIPEGYSVSREKKERFSLILESASTNQTSMYLCASSPTLTSHRGWQYFGPGTRLTVT.

This clone appeared once. The chain couples TRBV10-3 to TRBJ2-7; D gene unclear. Trimming took 6 bases from V and 0 from J, leaving 9 bases between them. This CDR3 comprises 13 residues. Germline assignment: CDR1 ENHRY and CDR2 SYGVKD. CDR3 sequence reads: CAISLLSSYEQYF. DNA of the CDR3: TGTGCCATCAGCCTACTGAGCTCCTACGAGCAGTACTTC.

V is TRBV4-3 and J is TRBJ2-3, with D perhaps TRBD1 (6 bases). The CDR3 runs to 15 residues. The ends were cut back, 3 bases at V and 1 base at J, with 11 bases in the middle. CDR1 and CDR2 (germline): LGHNA, YSLEER. The CDR3 protein is CASSQAGARTDTQYF. The CDR3 DNA sequence: TGCGCCAGCAGCCAGGCAGGGGCCCGCACAGATACGCAGTATTTT.

This clone appeared once. CDR3 bases: TGTGCCAGCAGTGAGTCTGGCGGGGCCTCCTACGAGCAGTACTTC. This sequence encodes CASSESGGASYEQYF. The gene calls are TRBV2 and TRBJ2-7; D might be TRBD2 (6 bases). Trimming cost V 3 bases and J 0 bases, with 12 bases left between them. This CDR3 region has 15 residues. Germline V gene data show CDR1 as SNHLY and CDR2 as FYNNEI. Filled out from reference TRBV2 and TRBJ2-7, the complete variable domain reads EPEVTQTPSHQVTQMGQEVILRCVPISNHLYFYWYRQILGQKVEFLVSFYNNEISEKSEIFDDQFSVERPDGSNFTLKIRSTKLEDSAMYFCASSESGGASYEQYFGPGTRLTVT.

V and J are TRBV6-6 and TRBJ1-1; 7 nucleotides align to TRBD1. The CDR3 runs 14 residues. Germline trimming cut 6 bases from V and 6 bases from J; bases unmatched to any gene: 10. The germline gives CDR1 MNHNY, CDR2 SVGAGI (reference sequence). The CDR3: CASSPDRALAEAFF. CDR3 sequence (DNA): TGTGCCAGCAGCCCTGACAGGGCGCTTGCTGAAGCTTTCTTT.

V and J are TRBV15 and TRBJ2-7, with 8 bases identical to TRBD1. The trim removed 5 bases at V and 6 bases at J, leaving 12 bases unmatched. The CDR3 spans 15 residues. The V gene's germline CDR1 is LNHNV and CDR2 YYDKDF (reference sequence). CDR3 sequence: CATSVNRDRSSEQYF. DNA of the CDR3: TGTGCCACCAGCGTCAACCGGGACAGGTCATCCGAGCAGTACTTC.

This clone was counted between two and nine times. The chain uses TRBV6-5 and TRBJ1-1; D gene uncertain. CDR1 and CDR2 from the germline V gene are MNHEY and SVGAGI. V lost 6 bases and J lost 6, with 11 bases in between. This CDR3 is built from 12 residues. The CDR3 protein is CASSRTEAEAFF. CDR3 in DNA: TGTGCCAGCAGCCGAACGGAGGCTGAAGCTTTCTTT.

The chain employs TRBV18 and TRBJ1-1; D is perhaps TRBD1 (6 bases). The CDR3 has 14 residues. V lost 5 bases and J 0 bases, leaving 10 bases between the germline ends. CDR1 and CDR2 (germline): KGHSH, LQKENI. The CDR3 is CASSSTGLNTEAFF. DNA of the CDR3: TGTGCCAGCTCATCGACAGGACTGAACACTGAAGCTTTCTTT.

The sample holds a few counts of this clone. The V call is TRBV9, the J call TRBJ2-5; D might be TRBD1 (6 bases). CDR1 is SGDLS, CDR2 YYNGEE, per germline. CDR3 length: 15 amino acids. V lost 4 bases and J 1 base, leaving 14 bases between the germline ends. The CDR3 DNA reads as TGTGCCAGCAGCTTCGAGGACAGCGCCCAAGAGACCCAGTACTTC. Translated: CASSFEDSAQETQYF.

The chain links TRBV4-1 to TRBJ2-2; tentatively, D is TRBD1 (5 bases). CDR3 length equals 13 residues. The V gene's germline CDR1 is MGHRA and CDR2 YSYEKL. V was shortened by 4 bases and J by 7 bases, with 10 bases between the two germline ends. CDR3 sequence (DNA): TGCGCCAGCAGCCTGCAGGGTGTCGGGGAGCTGTTTTTT. It specifies CASSLQGVGELFF.

The chain uses TRBV5-1 and TRBJ1-2; 7 nucleotides line up with TRBD1. The germline V gene has CDR1 SGHRS and CDR2 YFSETQ. This CDR3 is 16 amino acids long. V shed 0 bases, J shed 4 bases, and the junction held 9 bases outside the gene matches. The CDR3 loop reads CASSLEPGTDFYGYTF. CDR3 sequence (DNA): TGCGCCAGCAGCTTGGAGCCCGGGACAGATTTCTATGGCTACACCTTC.

On this clone itself: Distinct nucleotide sequences in the sample also encode this CDR3. The chain uses TRBV13 and TRBJ2-5, with 12 positions matching TRBD2. The CDR3 consists of 14 residues. V shed 4 bases, J shed 5 bases, and the junction held 2 bases outside the gene matches. CDR1 and CDR2 from the germline V gene are PRHDT and FYEKMQ (reference sequence). CDR3 bases: TGTGCCAGCAGCTCCGGACTAGCGGGGGAGACCCAGTACTTC. Translating gives CASSSGLAGETQYF.

The rearrangement uses TRBV6-1 and TRBJ2-3; 7 bases line up with TRBD1. CDR1 and CDR2 (germline): MNHNS, SASEGT. The CDR3 consists of 13 residues. V lost 6 bases to trimming and J lost 6 bases; unmatched junction nucleotides: 6. The CDR3 protein is CASRTGSADTQYF. As DNA, the CDR3 is TGTGCCAGCAGGACAGGGTCAGCGGATACGCAGTATTTT.